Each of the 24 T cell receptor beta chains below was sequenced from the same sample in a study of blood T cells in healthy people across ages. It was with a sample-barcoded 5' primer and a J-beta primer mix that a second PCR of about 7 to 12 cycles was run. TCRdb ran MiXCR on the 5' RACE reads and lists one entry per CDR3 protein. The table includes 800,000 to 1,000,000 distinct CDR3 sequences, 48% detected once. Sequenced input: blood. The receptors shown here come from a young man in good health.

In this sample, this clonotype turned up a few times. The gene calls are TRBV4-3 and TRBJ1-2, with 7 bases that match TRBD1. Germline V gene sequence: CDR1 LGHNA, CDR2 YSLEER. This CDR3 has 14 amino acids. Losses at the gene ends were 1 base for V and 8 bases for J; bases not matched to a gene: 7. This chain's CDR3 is CASSQVPGGRGYTF. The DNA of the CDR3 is TGCGCCAGCAGCCAAGTCCCAGGGGGAAGGGGCTACACCTTC.

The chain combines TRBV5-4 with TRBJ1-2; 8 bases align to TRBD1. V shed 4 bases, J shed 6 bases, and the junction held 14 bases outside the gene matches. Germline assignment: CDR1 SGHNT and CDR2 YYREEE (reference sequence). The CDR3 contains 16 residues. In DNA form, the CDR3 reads TGTGCCAGCAGCCTCGGTGATAGGACAGGGAGAGATGGCTACACCTTC. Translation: CASSLGDRTGRDGYTF.

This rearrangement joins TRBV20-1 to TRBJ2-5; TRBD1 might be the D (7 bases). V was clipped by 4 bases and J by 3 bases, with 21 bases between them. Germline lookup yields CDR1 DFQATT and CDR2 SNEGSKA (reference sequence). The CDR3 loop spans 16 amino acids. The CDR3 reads CSAISPVAGQKETQYF. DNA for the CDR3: TGCAGTGCTATCAGTCCGGTTGCGGGACAGAAAGAGACCCAGTACTTC.

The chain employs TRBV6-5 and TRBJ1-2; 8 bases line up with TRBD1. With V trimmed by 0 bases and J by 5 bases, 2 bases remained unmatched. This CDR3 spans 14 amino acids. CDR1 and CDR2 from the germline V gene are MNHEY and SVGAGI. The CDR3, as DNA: TGTGCCAGCAGTTACTCCCAGGGGGCGTATGGCTACACCTTC. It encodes CASSYSQGAYGYTF.

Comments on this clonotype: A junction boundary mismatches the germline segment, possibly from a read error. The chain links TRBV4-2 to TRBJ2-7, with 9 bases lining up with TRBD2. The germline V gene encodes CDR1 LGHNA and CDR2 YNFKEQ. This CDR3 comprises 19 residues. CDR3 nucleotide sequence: TGTGCCAGCAACCAAGATCCTAGCGGGGCTTTACCCAGCTCCTACGAGCAGTACTTC. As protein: CASNQDPSGALPSSYEQYF.

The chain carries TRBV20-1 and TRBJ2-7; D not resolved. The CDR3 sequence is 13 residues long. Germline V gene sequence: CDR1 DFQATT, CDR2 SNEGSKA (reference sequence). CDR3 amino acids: CSGAVSAYYEQYF. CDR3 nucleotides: TGCAGCGGTGCAGTCTCGGCCTACTACGAGCAGTACTTC.

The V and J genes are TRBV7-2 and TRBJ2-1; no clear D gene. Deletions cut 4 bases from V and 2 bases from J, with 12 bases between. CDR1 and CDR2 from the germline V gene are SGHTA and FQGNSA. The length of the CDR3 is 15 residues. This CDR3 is CASSSPSLTYNEQFF. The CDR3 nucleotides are TGTGCCAGCAGCTCCCCATCCCTGACCTACAATGAGCAGTTCTTC.

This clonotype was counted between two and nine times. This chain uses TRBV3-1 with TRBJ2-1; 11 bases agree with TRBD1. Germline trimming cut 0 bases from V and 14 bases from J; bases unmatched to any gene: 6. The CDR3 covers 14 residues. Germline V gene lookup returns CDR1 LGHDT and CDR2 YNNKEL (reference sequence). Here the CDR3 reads CASSQEGGQGEKFF. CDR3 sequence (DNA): TGTGCCAGCAGCCAAGAAGGGGGACAGGGGGAAAAGTTCTTC.

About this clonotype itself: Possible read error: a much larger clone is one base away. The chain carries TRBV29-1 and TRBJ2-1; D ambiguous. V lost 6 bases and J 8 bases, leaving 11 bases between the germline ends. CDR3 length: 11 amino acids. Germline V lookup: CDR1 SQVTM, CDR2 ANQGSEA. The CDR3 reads CSVGPYDEQFF. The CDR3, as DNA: TGCAGCGTCGGACCGTACGATGAGCAGTTCTTC.

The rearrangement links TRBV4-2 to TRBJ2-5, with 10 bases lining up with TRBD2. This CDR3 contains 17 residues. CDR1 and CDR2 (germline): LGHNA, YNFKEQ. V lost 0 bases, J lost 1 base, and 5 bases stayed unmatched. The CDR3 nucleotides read TGTGCCAGCAGCCAAGAGGCTAGCGGGAGTCTCCAAGAGACCCAGTACTTC. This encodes CASSQEASGSLQETQYF.

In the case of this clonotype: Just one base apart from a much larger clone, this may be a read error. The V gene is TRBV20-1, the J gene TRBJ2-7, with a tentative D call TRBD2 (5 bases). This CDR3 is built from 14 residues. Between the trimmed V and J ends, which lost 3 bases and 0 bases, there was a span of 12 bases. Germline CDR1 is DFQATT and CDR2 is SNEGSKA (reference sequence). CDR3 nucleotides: TGCAGTGCTAGTGGAGGCCAGGTCTCCTACGAGCAGTACTTC. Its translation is CSASGGQVSYEQYF.

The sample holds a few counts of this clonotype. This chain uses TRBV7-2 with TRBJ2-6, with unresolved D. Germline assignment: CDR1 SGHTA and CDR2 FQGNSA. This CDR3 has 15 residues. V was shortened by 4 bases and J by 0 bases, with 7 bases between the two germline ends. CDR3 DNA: TGTGCCAGCAGCTGGTCGTACTCTGGGGCCAACGTCCTGACTTTC. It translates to CASSWSYSGANVLTF.

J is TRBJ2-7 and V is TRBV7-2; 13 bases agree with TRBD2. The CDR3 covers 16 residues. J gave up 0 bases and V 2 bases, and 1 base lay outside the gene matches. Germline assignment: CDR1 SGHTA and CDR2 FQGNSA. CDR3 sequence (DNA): TGTGCCAGCAGCTTATGGACTAGCGGGAGCTCCTACGAGCAGTACTTC. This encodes CASSLWTSGSSYEQYF.

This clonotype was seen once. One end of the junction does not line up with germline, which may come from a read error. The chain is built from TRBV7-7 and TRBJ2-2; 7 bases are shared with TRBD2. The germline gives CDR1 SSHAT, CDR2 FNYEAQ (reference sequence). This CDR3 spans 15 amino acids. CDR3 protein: CASSVLSAGVGELFF. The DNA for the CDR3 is TGTGCTAGCAGCGTCTTAAGTGCGGGGGTCGGGGAGCTGTTTTTT.

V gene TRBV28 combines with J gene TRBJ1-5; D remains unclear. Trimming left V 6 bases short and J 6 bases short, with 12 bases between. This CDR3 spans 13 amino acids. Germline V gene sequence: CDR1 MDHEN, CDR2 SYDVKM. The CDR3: CASRRVGGQPQHF. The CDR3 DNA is TGTGCCAGCAGGAGGGTGGGAGGTCAGCCCCAGCATTTT. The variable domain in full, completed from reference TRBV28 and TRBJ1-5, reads DVKVTQSSRYLVKRTGEKVFLECVQDMDHENMFWYRQDPGLGLRLIYFSYDVKMKEKGDIPEGYSVSREKKERFSLILESASTNQTSMYLCASRRVGGQPQHFGDGTRLSIL.

CDR3 bases: TGTGCCAGCAGTTTCGCGGGACAGGGGTACGAGCAGTACTTC. Its translation is CASSFAGQGYEQYF. The chain links TRBV27 to TRBJ2-7, with 10 bases lining up with TRBD1. Per germline, CDR1 MNHEY and CDR2 SMNVEV (reference sequence). The CDR3 spans 14 residues. V lost 3 bases and J lost 4; bases outside the gene matches: 3.

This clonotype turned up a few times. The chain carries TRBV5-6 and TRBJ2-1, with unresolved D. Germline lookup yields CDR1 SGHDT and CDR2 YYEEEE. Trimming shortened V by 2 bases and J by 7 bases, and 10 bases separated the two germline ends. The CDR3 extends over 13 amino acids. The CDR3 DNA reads TGTGCCAGCAGCTTCGGGCTTATAAATGAGCAGTTCTTC. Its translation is CASSFGLINEQFF.

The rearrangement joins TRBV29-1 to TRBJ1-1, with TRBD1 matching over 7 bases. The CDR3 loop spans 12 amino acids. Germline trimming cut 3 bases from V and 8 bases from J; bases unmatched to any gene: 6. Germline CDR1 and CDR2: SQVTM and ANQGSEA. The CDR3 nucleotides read TGCAGCGTTGAGGGGACAGAAACAGAAGCTTTCTTT. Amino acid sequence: CSVEGTETEAFF.

The CDR3 reads CASSFVQVQYGYTF. DNA of the CDR3: TGTGCCAGCAGTTTTGTCCAGGTCCAATATGGCTACACCTTC. The chain links TRBV28 to TRBJ1-2; D call uncertain. The CDR3 has 14 amino acids. The V and J ends lost 3 bases and 5 bases respectively, with 13 bases between them. The germline gives CDR1 MDHEN, CDR2 SYDVKM.

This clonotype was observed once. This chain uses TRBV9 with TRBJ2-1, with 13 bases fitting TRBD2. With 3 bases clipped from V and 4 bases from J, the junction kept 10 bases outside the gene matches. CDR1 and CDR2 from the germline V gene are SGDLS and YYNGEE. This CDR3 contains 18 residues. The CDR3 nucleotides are TGTGCCAGCAGCGAGGGACTAGGGACTAGCGGGGTTTACAATGAGCAGTTCTTC. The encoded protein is CASSEGLGTSGVYNEQFF.

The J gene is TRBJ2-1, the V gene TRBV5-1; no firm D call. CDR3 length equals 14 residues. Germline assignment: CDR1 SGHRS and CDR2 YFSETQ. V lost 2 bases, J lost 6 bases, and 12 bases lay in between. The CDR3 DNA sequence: TGCGCCAGCAGCTTAGTAGGGTCATCCAATGAGCAGTTCTTC. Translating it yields CASSLVGSSNEQFF.

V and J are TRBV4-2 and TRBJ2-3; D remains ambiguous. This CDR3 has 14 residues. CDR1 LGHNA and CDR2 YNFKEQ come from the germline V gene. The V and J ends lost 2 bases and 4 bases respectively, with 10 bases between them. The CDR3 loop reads CASSQLSRADTQYF. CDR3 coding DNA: TGTGCCAGCAGCCAATTGAGCCGCGCAGATACGCAGTATTTT.

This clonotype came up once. CDR3 amino acids: CASSGAGGRREQYF. The CDR3 DNA reads TGTGCCAGCAGTGGAGCGGGGGGCCGGAGGGAGCAGTACTTC. The gene calls are TRBV6-2 or TRBV6-3 and TRBJ2-4; 9 nucleotides align to TRBD2. Trimming cost V 5 bases and J 13 bases; bases outside gene matches: 12. From germline, CDR1 is MNHEY and CDR2 SVGEGT. The CDR3 spans 14 residues.

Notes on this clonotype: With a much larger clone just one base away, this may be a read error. CDR3 region: CASSVGPTTYNEQFF. The CDR3 nucleotides read TGTGCCAGCAGCGTAGGACCCACTACTTACAATGAGCAGTTCTTC. The V and J genes are TRBV3-1 and TRBJ2-1; D is uncertain. The germline gives CDR1 LGHDT, CDR2 YNNKEL (reference sequence). The germline V and J ends were trimmed by 5 bases and 4 bases, with 15 bases remaining between them. The CDR3 runs to 15 residues.